The clone carrying this T cell receptor beta chain was observed a single time. CDR1 and CDR2 from the germline V gene are LNHDA and SQIVND (reference sequence). Trimming pared 3 bases from V and 0 bases from J, leaving 8 bases between. The length of the CDR3 is 14 residues. Repertoires were generated with immunoSEQ multiplex PCR, while TCRdb's copy carries only in-frame clones and drops some. Of about 680,000 clones listed, around 92% were seen once; the top ten hold about 1.5%. These data belong to a study of Ad26.COV2.S vaccination and SARS-CoV-2 variants. Background on the study: Each vaccinee took Ad26.COV2.S intramuscularly, once or twice 56 days apart.

Stated treatment: roughly 19 received Ad26.COV2.S at low or high dose, single or two shots; about five received placebo; per-sample allocation not given. Samples came from day 63 after the first vaccine or placebo injection. What was given as vaccine was an Ad26 vector encoding Wuhan-strain SARS-CoV-2 spike. The origin of this receptor is a person aged 18-65 years who received the Ad26.COV2.S COVID-19 vaccine or a placebo. Material: peripheral blood, obtained in a trial of Ad26.COV2.S vaccine versus placebo. V usage is TRBV19 and J usage is TRBJ2-5; D unclear. In DNA, the CDR3 is TGTGCCAGTAGTATTGCCCAGAACCAAGAGACCCAGTACTTC. Protein product: CASSIAQNQETQYF.